Sequencing of this T cell receptor beta chain was carried out in a study of cytomegalovirus exposure and HLA in healthy donors. The study, taken as a whole, reports: It was reported that the classifier diagnosed cytomegalovirus status with high specificity and sensitivity in both the original and validation cohorts. It was likely that a cluster of highly shared sequence variants was a sequencing artifact.

The CDR3 totals 15 residues. In germline, CDR1 is MNHEY, CDR2 SVGAGI. V was pared by 2 bases and J by 6 bases, with 6 bases of the junction left unmatched. In the case of this clone: Antigen specificity is unknown.

The PCR ran on 60 Vbeta and 13 Jbeta primers. Clones were sequenced by immunoSEQ multiplex PCR, and TCRdb holds only the in-frame ones, with some missing. The sample gives more than 75,000 clones, around 68% of which show up once; 7.5% to 9.5% is in the top ten. The specimen sequenced was PBMCs. The TCR originated in a man aged 35 to 55 in good health and CMV-seropositive. The rearrangement links TRBV6-5 to TRBJ2-3; 9 bases map to TRBD2. The CDR3 sequence is CASSYRVAGADTQYF. CDR3 coding DNA: TGTGCCAGCAGTTACAGGGTAGCGGGGGCGGATACGCAGTATTTT.